The clone carrying this T cell receptor (beta chain) has more than one count but fewer than ten. As yet, its antigen is unknown. Those who donated were healthy bone marrow donors. Researchers ran the PCR with 60 Vbeta and 13 Jbeta primers. Generated by immunoSEQ multiplex PCR, the TCRdb table keeps only in-frame clones and is missing some. The sample shows around 140,000 clones, approximately 72% of them seen only once. Trimming removed 2 bases from V and 4 bases from J; junction bases left unmatched: 5. CDR1 and CDR2 from the germline V gene are SNHLY and FYNNEI. CDR3 length equals 15 residues. These data come from a study of cytomegalovirus exposure and HLA in healthy donors. Study-wide results and limits: A later analysis revealed that TCR association rates differed between HLA loci, peaking at DRB1 and bottoming out at HLA-C. The sole available immune exposure information was CMV serostatus. Specific recognition of CMV antigens was confirmed in vitro for a few chains (all CMV-associated).

This TCR was recovered from a woman aged 60 to 75 in good health and CMV-seronegative. The sequenced sample was PBMCs. The rearrangement links TRBV2 to TRBJ1-2; 9 positions agree with TRBD1. DNA of the CDR3: TGTGCCAGCAGTGAAAACAGGGGGCTGGGCTATGGCTACACCTTC. Protein product: CASSENRGLGYGYTF.